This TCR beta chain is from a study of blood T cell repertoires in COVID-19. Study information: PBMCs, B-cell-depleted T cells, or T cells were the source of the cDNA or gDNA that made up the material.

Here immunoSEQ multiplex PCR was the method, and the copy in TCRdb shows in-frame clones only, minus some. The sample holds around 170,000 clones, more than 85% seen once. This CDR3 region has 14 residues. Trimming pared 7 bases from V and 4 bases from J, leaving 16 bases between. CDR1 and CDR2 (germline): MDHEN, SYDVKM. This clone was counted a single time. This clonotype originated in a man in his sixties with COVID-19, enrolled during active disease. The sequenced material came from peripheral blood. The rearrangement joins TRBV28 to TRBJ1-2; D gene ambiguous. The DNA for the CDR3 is TGTGCCAGCACCACCGCTCGGAGTTCCTATGGCTACACCTTC. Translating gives CASTTARSSYGYTF.